These 17 T cell receptor beta chains originate from one sample sequenced in a study of T cell responses to AZD1222 COVID-19 vaccine. The data were produced by immunoSEQ multiplex PCR, yet TCRdb's version contains in-frame clones alone and is incomplete. The sample holds 100,000 to 130,000 clones, about 90% seen once. The source was peripheral blood, collected on day 0 of AZD1222 vaccination. The receptors derive from an adult in good health.

The chain uses TRBV29-1 and TRBJ2-5; 8 bases are shared with TRBD2. This CDR3 has 15 residues. The J segment lost 4 bases and the V segment lost 5 bases, leaving 12 bases of the junction unmatched. Germline assignment: CDR1 SQVTM and CDR2 ANQGSEA. In DNA, the CDR3 is TGCAGCGTTAACCGGGGGGGCACGGTAGGAGAGACCCAGTACTTC. Translation: CSVNRGGTVGETQYF.

The V and J genes are TRBV12-5 and TRBJ1-2; D is unresolved. The CDR3 is 14 residues long. Germline CDR1 LGHNT, CDR2 FRNRAP. V lost 6 bases, J lost 8 bases, and 19 bases lay in between. The CDR3 region has the DNA TGTGCTAGTGGCCGAACGGGGATTTACTGGGGCTACACCTTC. It specifies CASGRTGIYWGYTF.

The sample holds one count of this clone. The CDR3 DNA reads as TGCAGCGTTGGGGTTATCAACGTCATGAACACTGAAGCTTTCTTT. Amino acid sequence: CSVGVINVMNTEAFF. The chain couples TRBV29-1 to TRBJ1-1; D call uncertain. Germline CDR1 reads SQVTM; CDR2 reads ANQGSEA. Trimming took off 4 bases at V and 0 bases at J, with 15 bases between the two ends. The CDR3 loop spans 15 amino acids.

The CDR3 DNA sequence: TGTGCCAGCAGCCTGGGCAGGACCGAAGGGACTGAAGCTTTCTTT. This encodes CASSLGRTEGTEAFF. J is TRBJ1-1 and V is TRBV7-9; no reliable D call. Trimming stripped 5 bases from V and 5 bases from J, with 18 bases between. Germline CDR1 reads SEHNR; CDR2 reads FQNEAQ (reference sequence). The CDR3 loop spans 15 amino acids.

The chain carries TRBV7-7 and TRBJ2-1, with D unresolved. The CDR3 contains 13 residues. Germline V CDR1 and CDR2: SSHAT, FNYEAQ (reference sequence). V was pared by 4 bases and J by 0 bases, with 4 bases between. The CDR3: CASSWGSYNEQFF. In nucleotides, the CDR3 is TGTGCCAGCAGCTGGGGCTCCTACAATGAGCAGTTCTTC.

This chain joins TRBV4-1 and TRBJ1-2, with D possibly matching TRBD1 (6 bases). V lost 2 bases and J 0 bases, leaving 19 bases between the germline ends. This CDR3 has 18 amino acids. Germline assignment: CDR1 MGHRA and CDR2 YSYEKL. The CDR3 reads CASSQWGLRQDSNYGYTF. Here the CDR3 DNA reads TGCGCCAGCAGCCAATGGGGTCTTCGACAGGACTCTAACTATGGCTACACCTTC.

This rearrangement joins TRBV4-3 to TRBJ1-4; D is perhaps TRBD1 (5 bases). Germline-derived CDR1 and CDR2 are LGHNA and YSLEER. V was shortened by 2 bases and J by 0 bases, with 13 bases between the two germline ends. This CDR3 is 17 amino acids long. The CDR3 loop is CASSQILSGPTNEKLFF. The CDR3 DNA reads TGCGCCAGCAGCCAAATCCTATCGGGGCCAACTAATGAAAAACTGTTTTTT.

The rearrangement uses TRBV6-5 and TRBJ1-1, with D unresolved. Per germline, CDR1 MNHEY and CDR2 SVGAGI. Trimming removed 5 bases from V and 2 bases from J, with 9 bases in between. The CDR3 consists of 13 residues. The CDR3 protein is CASSRVLNTEAFF. In DNA form, the CDR3 reads TGTGCCAGCAGTCGGGTCCTCAACACTGAAGCTTTCTTT.

V and J are TRBV9 and TRBJ1-2, with D perhaps matching TRBD1 (6 bases). The CDR3 totals 15 residues. Trimming cost V 0 bases and J 7 bases, with 16 bases left between them. The V gene's germline CDR1 is SGDLS and CDR2 YYNGEE. CDR3: CASSVGSGGASGYTF. The CDR3 DNA sequence: TGTGCCAGCAGCGTAGGTTCGGGGGGCGCGTCTGGCTACACCTTC.

The chain couples TRBV3-1 (or the pseudogene TRBV3-2) to TRBJ1-1; D is undetermined. Germline V gene sequence: CDR1 LGHDT, CDR2 YNNKEL (reference sequence). Trimming left V 1 base short and J 0 bases short, with 9 bases between. The CDR3 is 15 residues long. The CDR3 region has the DNA TGTGCCAGCAGCCAAGTTCTGGTAATGAACACTGAAGCTTTCTTT. Translating gives CASSQVLVMNTEAFF.

The chain carries TRBV14 and TRBJ1-4; the D is unclear. Germline-derived CDR1 and CDR2 are SGHDN and FVKESK. The CDR3 sequence is 15 residues long. V shed 3 bases and J shed 0 bases, with 8 bases lying between them. The CDR3 nucleotides read TGTGCCAGCAGCCAGAACAGAGCAACTAATGAAAAACTGTTTTTT. Translating gives CASSQNRATNEKLFF. Together with reference TRBV14 and TRBJ1-4, the CDR3 gives the full variable domain: EAGVTQFPSHSVIEKGQTVTLRCDPISGHDNLYWYRRVMGKEIKFLLHFVKESKQDESGMPNNRFLAERTGGTYSTLKVQPAELEDSGVYFCASSQNRATNEKLFFGSGTQLSVL.

Only one count was recorded for this clone. The chain couples TRBV7-6 to TRBJ2-3; maybe TRBD2 (5 bases). The V end lost 3 bases, the J end lost 5 bases, and 12 bases lay between the germline ends. Looked up from germline, CDR1 is SGHVS and CDR2 is FNYEAQ. The CDR3 covers 14 residues. CDR3 bases: TGTGCCAGCAGCTTTGGAGGTTCTGGAGATACGCAGTATTTT. The encoded protein is CASSFGGSGDTQYF.

The chain uses TRBV2 and TRBJ1-3, with D tentatively TRBD1 (5 bases). There are 15 residues in the CDR3. Germline V gene data show CDR1 as SNHLY and CDR2 as FYNNEI. V lost 1 base and J lost 5, with 12 bases in between. The CDR3, as DNA: TGTGCCAGCAGTGAAGGTGGTCAGGGAAGAAACACCATATATTTT. Its protein is CASSEGGQGRNTIYF. Looking up the rest from reference TRBV2 and TRBJ1-3 gives the full variable domain: EPEVTQTPSHQVTQMGQEVILRCVPISNHLYFYWYRQILGQKVEFLVSFYNNEISEKSEIFDDQFSVERPDGSNFTLKIRSTKLEDSAMYFCASSEGGQGRNTIYFGEGSWLTVV.

This chain uses TRBV19 with TRBJ2-3; D is unclear. The V end was cut by 1 base, the J end by 4 bases, with 6 bases between. The germline V gene has CDR1 LNHDA and CDR2 SQIVND (reference sequence). The CDR3 length is 13 residues. CDR3 nucleotides: TGTGCCAGTAGTATAGGGACGCCAGATACGCAGTATTTT. Translated, it gives CASSIGTPDTQYF.

This clone was seen a handful of times. The rearrangement joins TRBV5-4 to TRBJ2-3; D is possibly TRBD2 (7 bases). This CDR3 region has 17 residues. Trimming removed 4 bases from V and 2 bases from J, with 20 bases in between. Germline V CDR1 and CDR2: SGHNT, YYREEE (reference sequence). Here the CDR3 DNA reads TGTGCCAGCAGCCCGAGGGGCGGGGGACATGCCACAGATACGCAGTATTTT. Amino acid sequence: CASSPRGGGHATDTQYF. The full variable domain, in which reference TRBV5-4 and TRBJ2-3 provide the parts outside the CDR3, is ETGVTQSPTHLIKTRGQQVTLRCSSQSGHNTVSWYQQALGQGPQFIFQYYREEENGRGNFPPRFSGLQFPNYSSELNVNALELDDSALYLCASSPRGGGHATDTQYFGPGTRLTVL.

A note on this clone: Additional DNA sequences in this sample encode the identical CDR3. The chain is built from TRBV19 and TRBJ2-7, with TRBD1 matching over 7 bases. The CDR3 consists of 12 residues. V gave up 4 bases and J gave up 3 bases; unmatched junction bases: 0. Germline V gene lookup returns CDR1 LNHDA and CDR2 SQIVND (reference sequence). CDR3 sequence: CASSTGGYEQYF. The CDR3 region has the DNA TGTGCCAGTAGTACAGGGGGCTACGAGCAGTACTTC.

This rearrangement joins TRBV19 to TRBJ1-3; unclear D gene. V lost 5 bases and J 1 base, leaving 12 bases between the germline ends. The CDR3 loop spans 15 amino acids. Germline V gives CDR1 LNHDA, CDR2 SQIVND (reference sequence). CDR3 sequence reads: CASSQQISSGNTIYF. CDR3 DNA: TGTGCCAGTAGTCAGCAGATCTCTTCTGGAAACACCATATATTTT.